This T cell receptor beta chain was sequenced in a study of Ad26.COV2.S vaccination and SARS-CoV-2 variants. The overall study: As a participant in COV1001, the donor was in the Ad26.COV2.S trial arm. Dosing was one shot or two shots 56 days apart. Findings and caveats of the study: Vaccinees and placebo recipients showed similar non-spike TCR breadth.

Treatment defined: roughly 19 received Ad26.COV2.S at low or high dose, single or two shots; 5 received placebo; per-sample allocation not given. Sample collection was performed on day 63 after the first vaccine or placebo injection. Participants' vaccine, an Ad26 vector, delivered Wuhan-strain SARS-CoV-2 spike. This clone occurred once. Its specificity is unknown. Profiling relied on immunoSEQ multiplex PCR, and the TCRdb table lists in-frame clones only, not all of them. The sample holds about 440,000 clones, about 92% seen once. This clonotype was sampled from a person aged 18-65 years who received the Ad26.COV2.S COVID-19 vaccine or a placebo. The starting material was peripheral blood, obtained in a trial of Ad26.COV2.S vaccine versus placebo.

Here the CDR3 DNA reads TGTGCCAGCAGTCTCCTCTTAACAGGGAATGGCTACACCTTC. It codes for CASSLLLTGNGYTF. The rearrangement joins TRBV6-2 or TRBV6-3 to TRBJ1-2; possibly TRBD1 for D (6 bases). CDR1 and CDR2 from the germline V gene are MNHEY and SVGEGT. The ends were cut back, 5 bases at V and 6 bases at J, with 16 bases in the middle. The CDR3 totals 14 residues.